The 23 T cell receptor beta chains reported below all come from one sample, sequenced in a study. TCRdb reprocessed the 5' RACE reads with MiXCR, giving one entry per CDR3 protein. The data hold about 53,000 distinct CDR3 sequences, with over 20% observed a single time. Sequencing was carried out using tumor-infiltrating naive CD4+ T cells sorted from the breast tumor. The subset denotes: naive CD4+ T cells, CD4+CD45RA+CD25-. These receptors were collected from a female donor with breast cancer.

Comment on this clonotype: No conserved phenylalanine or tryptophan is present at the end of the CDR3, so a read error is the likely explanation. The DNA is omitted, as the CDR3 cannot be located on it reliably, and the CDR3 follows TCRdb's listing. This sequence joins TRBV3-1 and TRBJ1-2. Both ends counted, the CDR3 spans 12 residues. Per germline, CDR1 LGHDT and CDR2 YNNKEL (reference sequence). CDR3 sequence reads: CASSQRRVDHTV.

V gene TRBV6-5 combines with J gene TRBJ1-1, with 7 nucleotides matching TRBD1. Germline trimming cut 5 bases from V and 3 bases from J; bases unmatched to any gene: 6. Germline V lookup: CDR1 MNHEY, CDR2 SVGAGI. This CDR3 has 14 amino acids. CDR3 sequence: CASSLLDRDTEAFF. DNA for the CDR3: TGTGCCAGCAGTCTACTTGACAGGGACACTGAAGCTTTCTTT.

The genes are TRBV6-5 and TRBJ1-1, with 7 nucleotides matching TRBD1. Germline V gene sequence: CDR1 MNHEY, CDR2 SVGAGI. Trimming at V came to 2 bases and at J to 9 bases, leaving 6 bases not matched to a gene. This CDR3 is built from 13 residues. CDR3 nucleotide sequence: TGTGCCAGCAGTTACAGCGGGACAGCGAAAGCTTTCTTT. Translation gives CASSYSGTAKAFF.

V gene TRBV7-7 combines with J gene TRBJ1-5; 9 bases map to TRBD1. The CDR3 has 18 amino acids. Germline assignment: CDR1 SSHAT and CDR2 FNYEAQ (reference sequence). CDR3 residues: CANRQFRTGELRDQPQHF. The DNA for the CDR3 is TGTGCTAACAGACAATTCCGGACAGGGGAATTGAGGGATCAGCCCCAGCATTTT.

The CDR3 DNA is TGTGCCAGCAGTGAGCTGCCGACCTCCTACGAGCAGTACTTC. Protein sequence: CASSELPTSYEQYF. This chain joins TRBV2 and TRBJ2-7; D unresolved. CDR1 and CDR2 from the germline V gene are SNHLY and FYNNEI. The CDR3 is 14 residues long. Between the trimmed V and J ends, which lost 3 bases and 0 bases, there was a span of 9 bases.

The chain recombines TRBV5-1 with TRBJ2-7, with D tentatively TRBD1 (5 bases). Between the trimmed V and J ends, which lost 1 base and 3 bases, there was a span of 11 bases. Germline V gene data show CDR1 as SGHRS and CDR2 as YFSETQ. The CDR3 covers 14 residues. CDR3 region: CASSLRSQGYEQYF. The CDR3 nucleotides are TGCGCCAGCAGCTTGCGTTCCCAGGGCTACGAGCAGTACTTC.

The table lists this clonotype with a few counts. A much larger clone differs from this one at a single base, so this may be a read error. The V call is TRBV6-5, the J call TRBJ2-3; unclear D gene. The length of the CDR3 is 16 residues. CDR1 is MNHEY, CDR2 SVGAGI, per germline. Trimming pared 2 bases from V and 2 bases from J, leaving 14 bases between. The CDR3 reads CASSYPYQRHTDTQYF. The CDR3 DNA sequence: TGTGCCAGCAGTTACCCCTACCAACGCCACACAGATACGCAGTATTTT.

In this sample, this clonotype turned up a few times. Here the CDR3 reads CASSRGLAYEQFF. The DNA of the CDR3 is TGTGCCAGCAGTCGGGGACTAGCCTATGAGCAGTTCTTC. The chain couples TRBV12-3 or TRBV12-4 to TRBJ2-1; 9 bases match TRBD2. After removal of 5 bases from V and 8 bases from J, the junction contained 4 bases not matched to a gene. The CDR3 runs 13 residues.

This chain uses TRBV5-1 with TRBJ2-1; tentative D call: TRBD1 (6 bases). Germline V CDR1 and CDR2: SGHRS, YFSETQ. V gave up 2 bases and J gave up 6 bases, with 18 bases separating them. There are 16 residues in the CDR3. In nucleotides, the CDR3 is TGCGCCAGCAGCTTTGGGGGTTCCCAGGGGAGCAATGAGCAGTTCTTC. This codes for CASSFGGSQGSNEQFF.

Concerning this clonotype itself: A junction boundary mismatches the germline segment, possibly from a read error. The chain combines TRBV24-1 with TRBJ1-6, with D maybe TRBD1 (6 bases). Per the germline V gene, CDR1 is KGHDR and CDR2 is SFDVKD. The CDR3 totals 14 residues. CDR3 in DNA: TGTGCCGCCAGTGCAGGACAGCGTAATTCACCCCTCCACTTT. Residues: CAASAGQRNSPLHF.

The CDR3 DNA reads TGCAGCGTTGTAGACCGGGACAGGGGGCGAGGGTACATGAACACTGAAGCTTTCTTT. Amino acids: CSVVDRDRGRGYMNTEAFF. The rearrangement links TRBV29-1 to TRBJ1-1, with 12 bases identical to TRBD1. The CDR3 loop spans 19 amino acids. Germline lookup yields CDR1 SQVTM and CDR2 ANQGSEA. V shed 4 bases and J 0 bases; nucleotides not matched to a gene: 15.

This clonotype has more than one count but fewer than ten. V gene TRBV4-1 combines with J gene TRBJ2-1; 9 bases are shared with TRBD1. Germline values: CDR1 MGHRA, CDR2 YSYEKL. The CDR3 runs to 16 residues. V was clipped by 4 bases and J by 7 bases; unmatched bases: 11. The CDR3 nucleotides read TGCGCCAGCAGCCGGGGGCCGGGACAGGGTGGAAATGAGCAGTTCTTC. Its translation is CASSRGPGQGGNEQFF.

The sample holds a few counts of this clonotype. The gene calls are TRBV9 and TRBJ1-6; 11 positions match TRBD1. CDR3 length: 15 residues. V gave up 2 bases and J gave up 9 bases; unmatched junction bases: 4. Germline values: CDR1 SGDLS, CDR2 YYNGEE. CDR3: CASSVGTGGSSPLHF. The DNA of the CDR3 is TGTGCCAGCAGCGTGGGGACAGGGGGTTCTTCACCCCTCCACTTT.

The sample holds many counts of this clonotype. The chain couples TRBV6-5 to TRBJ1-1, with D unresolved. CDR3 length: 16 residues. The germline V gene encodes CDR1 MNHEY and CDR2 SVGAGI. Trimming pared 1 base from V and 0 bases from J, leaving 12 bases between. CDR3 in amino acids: CASSYWAVGVNTEAFF. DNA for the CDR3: TGTGCCAGCAGTTACTGGGCCGTTGGGGTGAACACTGAAGCTTTCTTT.

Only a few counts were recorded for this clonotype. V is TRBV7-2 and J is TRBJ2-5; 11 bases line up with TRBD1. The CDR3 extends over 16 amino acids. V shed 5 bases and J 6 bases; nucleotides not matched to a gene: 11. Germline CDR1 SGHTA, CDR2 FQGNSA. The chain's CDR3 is CASSQQGQGAMKTQYF. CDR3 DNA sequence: TGTGCCAGCAGCCAACAAGGACAGGGGGCGATGAAGACCCAGTACTTC.

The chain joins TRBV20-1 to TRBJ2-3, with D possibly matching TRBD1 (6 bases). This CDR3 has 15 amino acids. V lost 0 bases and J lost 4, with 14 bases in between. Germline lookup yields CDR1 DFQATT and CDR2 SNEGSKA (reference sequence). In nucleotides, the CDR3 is TGCAGTGCTAGAGATGGGACATCATCCTCAGATACGCAGTATTTT. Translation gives CSARDGTSSSDTQYF.

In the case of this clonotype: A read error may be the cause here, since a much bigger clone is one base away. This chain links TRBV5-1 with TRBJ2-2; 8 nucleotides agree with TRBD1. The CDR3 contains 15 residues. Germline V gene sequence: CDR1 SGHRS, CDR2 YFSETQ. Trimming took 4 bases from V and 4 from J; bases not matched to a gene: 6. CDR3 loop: CASSLDRAGTGELFF. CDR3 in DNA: TGCGCCAGCAGCCTGGACAGGGCGGGCACCGGGGAGCTGTTTTTT.

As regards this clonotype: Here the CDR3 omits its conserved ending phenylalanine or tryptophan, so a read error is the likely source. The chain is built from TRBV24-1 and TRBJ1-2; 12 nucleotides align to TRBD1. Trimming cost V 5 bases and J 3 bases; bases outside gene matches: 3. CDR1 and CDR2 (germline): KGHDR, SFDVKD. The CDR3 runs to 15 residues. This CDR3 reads CATSAGTGGDYGYTL. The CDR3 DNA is TGTGCCACCAGTGCCGGGACAGGGGGCGACTATGGCTACACCCTC.

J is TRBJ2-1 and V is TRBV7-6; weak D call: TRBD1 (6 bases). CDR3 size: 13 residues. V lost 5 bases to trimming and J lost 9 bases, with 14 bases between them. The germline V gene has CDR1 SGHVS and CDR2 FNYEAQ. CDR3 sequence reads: CASSPKQGGEQFF. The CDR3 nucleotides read TGTGCCAGCAGCCCAAAACAGGGTGGTGAGCAGTTCTTC.

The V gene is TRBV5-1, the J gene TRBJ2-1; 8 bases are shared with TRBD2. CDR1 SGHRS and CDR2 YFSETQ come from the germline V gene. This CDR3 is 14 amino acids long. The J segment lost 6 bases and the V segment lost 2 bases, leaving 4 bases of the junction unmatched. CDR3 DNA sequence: TGCGCCAGCAGCTTAGCGGGAGAGTTCAATGAGCAGTTCTTC. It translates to CASSLAGEFNEQFF.

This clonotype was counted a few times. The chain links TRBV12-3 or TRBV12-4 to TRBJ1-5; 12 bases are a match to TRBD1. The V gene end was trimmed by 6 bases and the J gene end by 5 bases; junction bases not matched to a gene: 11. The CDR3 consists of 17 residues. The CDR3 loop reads CASSKPPGQGAYQPQHF. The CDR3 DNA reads TGTGCCAGCAGCAAGCCCCCGGGACAGGGGGCCTATCAGCCCCAGCATTTT.

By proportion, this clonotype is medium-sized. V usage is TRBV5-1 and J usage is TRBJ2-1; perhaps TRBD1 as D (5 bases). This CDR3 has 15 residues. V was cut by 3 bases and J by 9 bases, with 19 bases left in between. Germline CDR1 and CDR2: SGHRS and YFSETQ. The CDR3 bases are TGCGCCAGCAGCTCGCAGGGTCGAGAAACTGGTGAGCAGTTCTTC. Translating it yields CASSSQGRETGEQFF. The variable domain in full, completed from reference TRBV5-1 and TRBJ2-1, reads KAGVTQTPRYLIKTRGQQVTLSCSPISGHRSVSWYQQTPGQGLQFLFEYFSETQRNKGNFPGRFSGRQFSNSRSEMNVSTLELGDSALYLCASSSQGRETGEQFFGPGTRLTVL.

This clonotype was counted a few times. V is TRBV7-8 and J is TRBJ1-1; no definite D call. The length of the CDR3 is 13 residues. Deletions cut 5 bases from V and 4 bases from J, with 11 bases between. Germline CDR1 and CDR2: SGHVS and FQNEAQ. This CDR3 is CASSPQRVTEAFF. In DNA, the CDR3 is TGTGCCAGCAGCCCCCAGAGGGTCACTGAAGCTTTCTTT.